These 6 T cell receptor beta chains came from one sample sequenced in a study of T cell responses to AZD1222 COVID-19 vaccine. The repertoire was sequenced with immunoSEQ multiplex PCR; TCRdb's copy has only in-frame clones and lacks some. The sample contains more than 85,000 clones, roughly nine tenths of which appear only once. Material: peripheral blood, obtained on day 0 of AZD1222 vaccination. The receptor set was obtained from an adult in good health.

V gene TRBV5-5 combines with J gene TRBJ2-5; no definite D call. The CDR3 has 14 amino acids. Trimming took off 2 bases at V and 4 bases at J, with 12 bases between the two ends. The germline gives CDR1 SGHKS, CDR2 YYEKEE (reference sequence). The CDR3 is CASSFGVTGETQYF. The CDR3 DNA sequence: TGTGCCAGCAGCTTTGGGGTTACGGGAGAGACCCAGTACTTC.

This chain links TRBV7-9 with TRBJ2-3; D might be TRBD2 (6 bases). The CDR3 is 16 residues long. Germline values: CDR1 SEHNR, CDR2 FQNEAQ (reference sequence). V lost 3 bases and J 0 bases, leaving 13 bases between the germline ends. CDR3 coding DNA: TGTGCCAGCAGCTTTATGGAGGGAATTAGCACAGATACGCAGTATTTT. Translation gives CASSFMEGISTDTQYF.

The genes are TRBV19 and TRBJ1-1; 8 bases line up with TRBD1. Germline V gene sequence: CDR1 LNHDA, CDR2 SQIVND (reference sequence). V was clipped by 3 bases and J by 4 bases; unmatched bases: 4. The CDR3 extends over 14 amino acids. The CDR3 reads CASSIGQGSTEAFF. The CDR3 DNA reads TGTGCCAGTAGTATCGGACAGGGAAGCACTGAAGCTTTCTTT.

The chain joins TRBV9 to TRBJ1-1, with TRBD1 matching 7 bases. The trim removed 3 bases at V and 4 bases at J, leaving 9 bases unmatched. Germline CDR1 SGDLS, CDR2 YYNGEE. The CDR3 has 15 amino acids. CDR3 sequence: CASSATTGLVTEAFF. The CDR3 DNA reads as TGTGCCAGCAGCGCAACGACAGGGTTGGTCACTGAAGCTTTCTTT. The full variable domain, with the rest looked up from reference TRBV9 and TRBJ1-1, is DSGVTQTPKHLITATGQRVTLRCSPRSGDLSVYWYQQSLDQGLQFLIQYYNGEERAKGNILERFSAQQFPDLHSELNLSSLELGDSALYFCASSATTGLVTEAFFGQGTRLTVV.

The rearrangement joins TRBV5-4 to TRBJ2-3; D is ambiguous. The germline V gene has CDR1 SGHNT and CDR2 YYREEE (reference sequence). V dropped 2 bases and J dropped 0 bases, with 1 base sitting between them. CDR3 length: 12 amino acids. The CDR3 protein is CASSFSTDTQYF. CDR3 nucleotides: TGTGCCAGCAGCTTTAGCACAGATACGCAGTATTTT.

This rearrangement joins TRBV28 to TRBJ1-2, with D unresolved. V was clipped by 6 bases and J by 2 bases, with 13 bases between them. The CDR3 has 14 residues. CDR1 and CDR2 from the germline V gene are MDHEN and SYDVKM. This CDR3 reads CASSPHRRNYGYTF. The CDR3 DNA reads as TGTGCCAGCAGCCCGCATAGGAGAAACTATGGCTACACCTTC.